Listed below are T cell receptor beta chains from one sample, sequenced in a study of blood T cell repertoires in COVID-19. The assay was immunoSEQ multiplex PCR, and TCRdb's table has in-frame clones only and misses some. The data show 200,000 to 250,000 clones, 86% seen once. The sequencing sample was made of PBMCs or T cells enriched from blood (not recorded which). These receptors originate from a woman aged 45-65 years in a cohort exposed to, infected with or recovered from COVID-19 (not recorded which). The CDR3 runs from the conserved cysteine through the conserved F or W. Fields, in order: clone size, J gene, V gene, D gene, CDR3 length, CDR3 DNA, CDR3 protein. The D gene is left open where the match is weak. Clone size is not always given. Where it is, it says once, few, many or a class for expanded clones.

. | TRBJ1-2 | TRBV3-1/TRBV3-2 | TRBD1 | 15 | TGTGCCAGCAGCCCTTATACGACAGGGATCTATGGCTACACCTTC | CASSPYTTGIYGYTF
. | TRBJ2-1 | TRBV11-3 | . | 15 | TGTGCCAGCAGCCCCTTCTCGGGCTCCTACAATGAGCAGTTCTTC | CASSPFSGSYNEQFF
. | TRBJ2-2 | TRBV3-1/TRBV3-2 | . | 15 | TGTGCCAGCAGCCAGAGTCAGGCGAACACCGGGGAGCTGTTTTTT | CASSQSQANTGELFF
few | TRBJ2-6 | TRBV28 | . | 14 | TGTGCCAGCAGGGCTCATGGTGGGGCCAACGTCCTGACTTTC | CASRAHGGANVLTF
. | TRBJ2-7 | TRBV4-2 | TRBD2 | 15 | TGTGCCAGCAGCCAACAATCAGCGGGGGGCTACGAGCAGTACTTC | CASSQQSAGGYEQYF
few | TRBJ1-3 | TRBV12-3/TRBV12-4 | TRBD1 | 12 | TGTGCCAGCAGTCCGCGGGACAGGACTTTATATTTT | CASSPRDRTLYF
. | TRBJ1-2 | TRBV5-4 | . | 15 | TGTGCCAGCAGCCGCGGACACCCGGGGGAATATGGCTACACCTTC | CASSRGHPGEYGYTF
. | TRBJ1-1 | TRBV6-5 | . | 15 | TGTGCCAGCAGTTACCGGACACAGAGTTTCACTGAAGCTTTCTTT | CASSYRTQSFTEAFF
. | TRBJ2-5 | TRBV11-2 | TRBD2 | 16 | TGTGCCAGCAGCTTATCCCGACTAGCGGGGAAAGAGACCCAGTACTTC | CASSLSRLAGKETQYF
once | TRBJ1-1 | TRBV9 | TRBD1 | 14 | TGTGCCAGCAGCGGGACAGGGGCCCTATGGGGGGCTTTCTTT | CASSGTGALWGAFF
. | TRBJ1-1 | TRBV29-1 | . | 13 | TGCAGCGTTGAGGGCAGGGTTCGGACTGAAGCTTTCTTT | CSVEGRVRTEAFF
. | TRBJ1-5 | TRBV18 | . | 14 | TGTGCCAGCTCGCCCGTCAGTAACAATCAGCCCCAGCATTTT | CASSPVSNNQPQHF
. | TRBJ1-1 | TRBV7-9 | . | 11 | TGTGCCAGCAGCTTTGGCATAGAAGCTTTCTTT | CASSFGIEAFF
. | TRBJ1-6 | TRBV7-9 | TRBD1 | 18 | TGTGCCAGCAGCCCCGGGACAGGGGGCCGGTCCTATAATTCACCCCTCCACTTT | CASSPGTGGRSYNSPLHF
. | TRBJ2-7 | TRBV4-2 | . | 12 | TGTGCCAGCAGCGCATTTCGACAGGAGCAGTACTTC | CASSAFRQEQYF
. | TRBJ2-4 | TRBV18 | . | 14 | TGTGCCAGCTCGTTCGAGGGGGGGAAGGACATTCAGTACTTC | CASSFEGGKDIQYF
. | TRBJ1-6 | TRBV2 | . | 16 | TGTGCCAGCAGTGAAGAAGCTGGCTCCTATAATTCACCCCTCCACTTT | CASSEEAGSYNSPLHF
. | TRBJ2-1 | TRBV28 | TRBD1 | 15 | TGTGCCAGCAGTTCCGACAGGGACATCTACAATGAGCAGTTCTTC | CASSSDRDIYNEQFF
. | TRBJ2-3 | TRBV5-1 | . | 13 | TGCGCCAGCAGTCTTGCGGGCACAGATACGCAGTATTTT | CASSLAGTDTQYF
. | TRBJ1-2 | TRBV19 | . | 15 | TGTGCCAGTAGCGTTACCACCGGGACACTCTATGGCTACACCTTC | CASSVTTGTLYGYTF
. | TRBJ1-2 | TRBV18 | . | 14 | TGTGCCAGCTCACCACCTCTACAGGACTATGGCTACACCTTC | CASSPPLQDYGYTF
. | TRBJ1-4 | TRBV4-3 | . | 15 | TGCGCCAGCAGCCAAGCGGGGGGCCATAATGAAAAACTGTTTTTT | CASSQAGGHNEKLFF
. | TRBJ2-5 | TRBV3-1/TRBV3-2 | TRBD2 | 15 | TGTGCCAGCAATCCTAGCGGGGATAGGCAAGAGACCCAGTACTTC | CASNPSGDRQETQYF
. | TRBJ2-5 | TRBV5-1 | TRBD2 | 15 | TGCGCCAGCAGCGATATAGCGGGAGTCCAAGAGACCCAGTACTTC | CASSDIAGVQETQYF
. | TRBJ1-2 | TRBV19 | . | 16 | TGTGCCAGTAGTATAGAAGGCGGGGGCCCAGGCTATGGCTACACCTTC | CASSIEGGGPGYGYTF
. | TRBJ1-4 | TRBV9 | TRBD1 | 15 | TGTGCCAGCAGCGTAGTTGGGACAGGGGGAGAAAAACTGTTTTTT | CASSVVGTGGEKLFF
. | TRBJ1-1 | TRBV28 | . | 14 | TGTGCCAGCAGGCCGCAGGGGATGAACACTGAAGCTTTCTTT | CASRPQGMNTEAFF
. | TRBJ1-5 | TRBV24-1 | TRBD1 | 18 | TGTGCCACCAGTGAGGGTAGGATGGGACAGGGGTTGGGTCAGCCCCAGCATTTT | CATSEGRMGQGLGQPQHF
. | TRBJ1-5 | TRBV10-3 | . | 13 | TGTGCCATCAGTACAGGGCTCAATCAGCCCCAGCATTTT | CAISTGLNQPQHF
. | TRBJ1-4 | TRBV29-1 | . | 11 | TGCAGCGTTCGGGACTATGAAAAACTGTTTTTT | CSVRDYEKLFF
. | TRBJ2-1 | TRBV29-1 | TRBD1 | 14 | TGCAGCGTACATACTCGGGACAGGGGTTATGAGCAGTTCTTC | CSVHTRDRGYEQFF
. | TRBJ2-3 | TRBV5-5 | TRBD2 | 16 | TGTGCCAGCAGCGCCGGGGGACTAGCGGGCACAGATACGCAGTATTTT | CASSAGGLAGTDTQYF
. | TRBJ2-1 | TRBV2 | . | 13 | TGTGCCAGCAGTGCGCCGGGGAACAATGAGCAGTTCTTC | CASSAPGNNEQFF
. | TRBJ1-6 | TRBV11-1 | TRBD1 | 14 | TGTGCCAGCAGCTTGGTACAGGGGGATTCACCCCTCCACTTT | CASSLVQGDSPLHF
. | TRBJ2-7 | TRBV5-6 | . | 13 | TGTGCCAGCAGCTTGATGGAGCTTCACGAGCAGTACTTC | CASSLMELHEQYF
. | TRBJ2-7 | TRBV10-2 | TRBD1 | 16 | TGCGCCAGCCCCCCCCGGCGGACAGGGAGTTGCTACGAGCAGTACTTC | CASPPRRTGSCYEQYF
few | TRBJ1-5 | TRBV30 | . | 21 | TGTGCCTGGAGTGGAGTTCGCGGGGGAACCCTTATATTGACTGAGAATCAGCCCCAGCATTTT | CAWSGVRGGTLILTENQPQHF
. | TRBJ1-1 | TRBV5-1 | . | 14 | TGCGCCAGCAGCTTGCAGGGAGGTAACACTGAAGCTTTCTTT | CASSLQGGNTEAFF
. | TRBJ2-4 | TRBV7-2 | . | 13 | TGTGCCAGCAGCTTAGAAGCTGGTAACATTCAGTACTTC | CASSLEAGNIQYF
once | TRBJ1-5 | TRBV7-8 | . | 16 | TGTGCCAGCGCAAAAGTGGGGACTGGGGTCGATCAGCCCCAGCATTTT | CASAKVGTGVDQPQHF
. | TRBJ1-1 | TRBV28 | TRBD1 | 14 | TGTGCCAGCAGTTTCACAGGGGGATCCCCTGAAGCTTTCTTT | CASSFTGGSPEAFF
few | TRBJ2-2 | TRBV6-2/TRBV6-3 | . | 11 | TGTGCCAGCAGTCCCCGGGGGGAGCTGTTTTTT | CASSPRGELFF
few | TRBJ1-5 | TRBV12-3/TRBV12-4 | . | 12 | TGTGCCAGCAATATACAGGGTCAGCCCCAGCATTTT | CASNIQGQPQHF